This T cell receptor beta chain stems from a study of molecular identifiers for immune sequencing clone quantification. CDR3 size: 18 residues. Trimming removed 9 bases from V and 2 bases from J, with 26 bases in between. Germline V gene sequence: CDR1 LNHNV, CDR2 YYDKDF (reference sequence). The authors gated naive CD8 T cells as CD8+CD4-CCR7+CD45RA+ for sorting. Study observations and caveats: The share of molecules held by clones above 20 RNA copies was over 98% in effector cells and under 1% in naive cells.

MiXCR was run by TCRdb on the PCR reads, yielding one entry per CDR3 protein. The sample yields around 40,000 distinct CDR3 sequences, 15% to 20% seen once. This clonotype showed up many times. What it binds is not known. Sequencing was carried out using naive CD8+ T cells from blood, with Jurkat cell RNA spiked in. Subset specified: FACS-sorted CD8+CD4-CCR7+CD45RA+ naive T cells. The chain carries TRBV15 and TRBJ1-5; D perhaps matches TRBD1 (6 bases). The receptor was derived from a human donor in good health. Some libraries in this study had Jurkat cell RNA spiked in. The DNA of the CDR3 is TGTGCCACGACCACAGGGAGAATGCCGCTAACCCGCAATCAGCCCCAGCATTTT. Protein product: CATTTGRMPLTRNQPQHF.